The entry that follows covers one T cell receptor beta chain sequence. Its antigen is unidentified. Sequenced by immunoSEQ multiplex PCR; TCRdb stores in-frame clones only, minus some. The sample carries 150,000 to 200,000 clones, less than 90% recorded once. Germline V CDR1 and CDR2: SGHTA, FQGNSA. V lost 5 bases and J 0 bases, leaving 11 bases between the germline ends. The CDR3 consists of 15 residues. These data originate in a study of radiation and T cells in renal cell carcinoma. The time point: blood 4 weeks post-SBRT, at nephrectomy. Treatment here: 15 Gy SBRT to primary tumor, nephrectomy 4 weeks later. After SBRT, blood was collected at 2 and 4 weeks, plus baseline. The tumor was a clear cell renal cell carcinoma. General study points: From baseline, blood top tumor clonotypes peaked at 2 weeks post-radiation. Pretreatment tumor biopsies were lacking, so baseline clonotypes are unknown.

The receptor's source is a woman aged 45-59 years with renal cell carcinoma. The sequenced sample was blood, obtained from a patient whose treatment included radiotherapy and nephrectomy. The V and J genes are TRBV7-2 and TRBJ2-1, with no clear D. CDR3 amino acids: CASSPQRISYNEQFF. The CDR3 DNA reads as TGTGCCAGCAGCCCTCAGCGAATCTCCTACAATGAGCAGTTCTTC.